These 20 T cell receptor beta chains were all obtained from the same sample, sequenced in a study of T cells in Graves' hyperthyroidism and ophthalmopathy. Using RNA transcripts as the source, TCR beta CDR3 regions were amplified. An initial round of RT-PCR targeting the TCR CDR3 relied on the HTBI primer set. MiXCR, run by TCRdb on the multiplex PCR reads, gives a single entry per CDR3 protein. The data hold 95,000 to 110,000 distinct CDR3 sequences, with over 45% observed a single time. Sample: blood. The source of these receptors is a middle-aged man with Graves' hyperthyroidism.

This chain joins TRBV27 and TRBJ1-4; D is unclear. CDR1 and CDR2 from the germline V gene are MNHEY and SMNVEV (reference sequence). The CDR3 totals 13 residues. V shed 6 bases and J shed 8 bases, with 13 bases lying between them. Here the CDR3 DNA reads TGTGCCAGCAGCCCAAGGAACCGGGAAAAACTGTTTTTT. Translated: CASSPRNREKLFF.

For this clonotype: A much larger clonotype is one base distant, so this may be a read error. The chain joins TRBV28 to TRBJ2-7; D is perhaps TRBD2 (6 bases). Germline assignment: CDR1 MDHEN and CDR2 SYDVKM. The CDR3 runs to 14 residues. The V gene lost 10 bases and the J gene lost 8 bases, with 24 bases spanning the gap. This CDR3 reads CATWNAEGPGKQYF. CDR3 coding DNA: TGTGCCACCTGGAATGCGGAGGGCCCTGGGAAGCAGTACTTC.

This rearrangement joins TRBV2 to TRBJ2-2, with D possibly being TRBD1 (6 bases). CDR3 length: 12 residues. Germline assignment: CDR1 SNHLY and CDR2 FYNNEI. The ends were cut back, 6 bases at V and 8 bases at J, with 10 bases in the middle. In nucleotides, the CDR3 is TGTGCCAGCAGGAACGGGACAGGGGAGCTGTTTTTT. It codes for CASRNGTGELFF.

This clonotype was found many times. The chain carries TRBV9 and TRBJ2-3; 7 positions match TRBD2. V was clipped by 1 base and J by 0 bases; unmatched bases: 2. Per the germline V gene, CDR1 is SGDLS and CDR2 is YYNGEE. The CDR3 spans 15 residues. CDR3 amino acids: CASSVSGASTDTQYF. The CDR3 region has the DNA TGTGCCAGCAGCGTAAGCGGGGCCAGCACAGATACGCAGTATTTT.

V is TRBV24-1 and J is TRBJ1-1, with unresolved D. The CDR3 length is 17 residues. Germline V gene sequence: CDR1 KGHDR, CDR2 SFDVKD. The ends were cut back, 4 bases at V and 7 bases at J, with 24 bases in the middle. The CDR3 protein is CATSEATSASSYNEAFF. The CDR3 DNA sequence: TGTGCCACCAGTGAGGCGACTAGCGCGAGCTCCTACAATGAAGCTTTCTTT.

The rearrangement links TRBV20-1 to TRBJ2-7; D ambiguous. V was trimmed by 4 bases and J by 5 bases, leaving 9 bases between them. CDR3 length: 11 amino acids. CDR1 is DFQATT, CDR2 SNEGSKA, per germline (reference sequence). CDR3 bases: TGCAGTGCTAAGAGTATCGACGAGCAGTACTTC. Translating gives CSAKSIDEQYF.

Concerning this clonotype itself: A single base separates this from a much larger clone, so it may be a read error. This chain joins TRBV3-1 and TRBJ2-5; unclear D gene. Germline lookup yields CDR1 LGHDT and CDR2 YNNKEL (reference sequence). The CDR3 is 10 residues long. The CDR3 is CASSQEAQYF. CDR3 in DNA: TGTGCCAGCAGCCAAGAGGCCCAGTACTTC.

This clonotype was seen repeatedly, ten times or more. The chain carries TRBV5-1 and TRBJ1-5; the D gene is possibly TRBD1 (5 bases). Germline CDR1 SGHRS, CDR2 YFSETQ. This CDR3 comprises 16 residues. V was cut by 3 bases and J by 0 bases, with 13 bases left in between. The CDR3 loop reads CASSSIGAYSNQPQHF. The CDR3 region has the DNA TGCGCCAGCAGCTCCATAGGGGCTTATAGCAATCAGCCCCAGCATTTT.

V and J are TRBV29-1 and TRBJ1-2, with D possibly matching TRBD1 (5 bases). The CDR3 is 15 residues long. V gave up 8 bases and J gave up 2 bases, with 21 bases separating them. Looked up from germline, CDR1 is SQVTM and CDR2 is ANQGSEA. The CDR3 sequence is CSSLEGAGPNYGYTF. The CDR3 coding sequence is TGCAGCAGTTTAGAGGGCGCAGGGCCCAACTATGGCTACACCTTC.

The chain links TRBV7-9 to TRBJ2-7, with TRBD1 as a possible D gene (6 bases). The germline V and J ends were trimmed by 5 bases and 7 bases, with 21 bases remaining between them. The germline gives CDR1 SEHNR, CDR2 FQNEAQ (reference sequence). The CDR3 is 15 residues long. The CDR3 sequence: CASSLVRGSYNEQYF. The CDR3 DNA reads as TGTGCCAGCAGCCTAGTCAGGGGATCCTACAATGAGCAGTACTTC.

This sequence joins TRBV20-1 and TRBJ2-7; 7 bases align to TRBD2. The CDR3 is made up of 15 amino acids. Losses at the gene ends were 3 bases for V and 3 bases for J; bases not matched to a gene: 11. Germline V lookup: CDR1 DFQATT, CDR2 SNEGSKA (reference sequence). Here the CDR3 reads CSARGVSGLHYEQYF. The CDR3, as DNA: TGCAGTGCTAGGGGGGTTAGCGGGTTACACTACGAGCAGTACTTC.

Many counts were recorded for this clonotype. The V gene is TRBV6-5, the J gene TRBJ1-2, with D possibly being TRBD1 (5 bases). The germline V and J ends were trimmed by 0 bases and 4 bases, with 12 bases remaining between them. This CDR3 spans 15 amino acids. Germline-derived CDR1 and CDR2 are MNHEY and SVGAGI. CDR3 coding DNA: TGTGCCAGCAGTTACTCGACGGAGGGGACCTATGGCTACACCTTC. It is translated as CASSYSTEGTYGYTF.

This clonotype was detected ten times or more. The chain uses TRBV29-1 and TRBJ2-1; 7 nucleotides line up with TRBD2. Germline V gives CDR1 SQVTM, CDR2 ANQGSEA. The CDR3 spans 14 residues. Trimming cost V 6 bases and J 1 base; bases outside gene matches: 6. For the CDR3, the DNA is TGCAGCGTCGTAGCGGGCCTTTCCTACAATGAGCAGTTCTTC. It encodes CSVVAGLSYNEQFF.

Ten or more counts support this clonotype. The chain couples TRBV7-2 to TRBJ2-3; no clear D gene. The germline V gene encodes CDR1 SGHTA and CDR2 FQGNSA. The CDR3 consists of 13 residues. Trimming cost V 3 bases and J 4 bases, with 8 bases left between them. The CDR3 loop is CASSFEYADTQYF. In DNA form, the CDR3 reads TGTGCCAGCAGCTTCGAGTATGCAGATACGCAGTATTTT. The variable domain in full, with the rest retrieved from reference TRBV7-2 and TRBJ2-3, is GAGVSQSPSNKVTEKGKDVELRCDPISGHTALYWYRQSLGQGLEFLIYFQGNSAPDKSGLPSDRFSAERTGGSVSTLTIQRTQQEDSAVYLCASSFEYADTQYFGPGTRLTVL.

A remark on this clonotype: Possible read error: a much larger clone is one base away. The rearrangement uses TRBV6-5 and TRBJ1-4, with D unclear. The CDR3 sequence is 15 residues long. Germline CDR1 is MNHEY and CDR2 is SVGAGI. Between the trimmed V and J ends, which lost 6 bases and 0 bases, there was a span of 11 bases. This CDR3 is CASRARLATNEKLFF. The CDR3 DNA sequence: TGTGCCAGCAGAGCCCGACTGGCAACTAATGAAAAACTGTTTTTT.

The chain combines TRBV9 with TRBJ2-7, with D unclear. The germline V gene has CDR1 SGDLS and CDR2 YYNGEE. V was shortened by 5 bases and J by 0 bases, with 18 bases between the two germline ends. The CDR3 totals 16 residues. Written as DNA, the CDR3 is TGTGCCAGCAGTTACTCGATAACAGATAGCTCCTACGAGCAGTACTTC. It yields the protein CASSYSITDSSYEQYF.

The V gene is TRBV9, the J gene TRBJ2-1; D possibly corresponds to TRBD2 (6 bases). CDR1 SGDLS and CDR2 YYNGEE come from the germline V gene. The CDR3 consists of 14 residues. V lost 3 bases and J 4 bases, leaving 11 bases between the germline ends. CDR3 residues: CASSEPGLYNEQFF. CDR3 DNA: TGTGCCAGCAGCGAGCCGGGACTGTACAATGAGCAGTTCTTC.

Regarding this clonotype: Since no conserved phenylalanine or tryptophan closes the CDR3, a read error is the likely cause. The DNA is omitted, as the CDR3 cannot be located on it reliably, and the CDR3 follows TCRdb's listing. The CDR3 loop is CASSSRQGAPPPTSST. V is TRBV7-9 and J is TRBJ2-7; TRBD1 is taken as the D call from the table, unchecked against the DNA. The CDR3 is 16 residues long, counting both termini. Looked up from germline, CDR1 is SEHNR and CDR2 is FQNEAQ (reference sequence).

This clonotype was seen only a few times. The chain links TRBV10-3 to TRBJ2-7, with D perhaps TRBD1 (6 bases). The CDR3 runs to 11 residues. CDR1 and CDR2 from the germline V gene are ENHRY and SYGVKD. V was shortened by 4 bases and J by 7 bases, with 8 bases between the two germline ends. The CDR3 DNA is TGTGCCATCAGTGGGGGGACAGAGCAGTACTTC. Protein product: CAISGGTEQYF.

In its sample, this clonotype was seen once. This chain uses TRBV7-2 with TRBJ2-1; a possible D gene is TRBD1 (5 bases). Germline CDR1 SGHTA, CDR2 FQGNSA. The CDR3 length is 15 residues. V dropped 5 bases and J dropped 0 bases, with 11 bases sitting between them. The CDR3 region is CASSKWGSSYNEQFF. The CDR3 DNA follows: TGTGCCAGCAGCAAGTGGGGCAGCTCCTACAATGAGCAGTTCTTC.